This section outlines one TCR beta chain sequence together with its context. The data were taken from a study of early T cells in non-severe SARS-CoV-2 infection. Looking at the study overall: Sequencing input comprised bulk RNA from unsorted whole blood; chain pairing was not available.

Individual cDNA molecules were tagged with unique molecular identifiers. TCRdb analysed the 5' RACE reads with MiXCR anew, one entry per CDR3 protein. The sample gives tens of thousands of distinct CDR3 sequences, 9% to 15% of which show up once; over 6% is in the top ten. Trimming left V 3 bases short and J 4 bases short, with 15 bases between. This CDR3 region has 14 residues. Looked up from germline, CDR1 is SQVTM and CDR2 is ANQGSEA. The sample was whole blood. This TCR came from an adult who was a healthcare worker with PCR-confirmed SARS-CoV-2 infection or an uninfected control (not recorded which). The chain has TRBV29-1 and TRBJ2-5; D is possibly TRBD2 (5 bases). The CDR3 bases are TGCAGCGTTGAGTCGGGGTTAAAGCGAGAGACCCAGTACTTC. This gives the protein CSVESGLKRETQYF.